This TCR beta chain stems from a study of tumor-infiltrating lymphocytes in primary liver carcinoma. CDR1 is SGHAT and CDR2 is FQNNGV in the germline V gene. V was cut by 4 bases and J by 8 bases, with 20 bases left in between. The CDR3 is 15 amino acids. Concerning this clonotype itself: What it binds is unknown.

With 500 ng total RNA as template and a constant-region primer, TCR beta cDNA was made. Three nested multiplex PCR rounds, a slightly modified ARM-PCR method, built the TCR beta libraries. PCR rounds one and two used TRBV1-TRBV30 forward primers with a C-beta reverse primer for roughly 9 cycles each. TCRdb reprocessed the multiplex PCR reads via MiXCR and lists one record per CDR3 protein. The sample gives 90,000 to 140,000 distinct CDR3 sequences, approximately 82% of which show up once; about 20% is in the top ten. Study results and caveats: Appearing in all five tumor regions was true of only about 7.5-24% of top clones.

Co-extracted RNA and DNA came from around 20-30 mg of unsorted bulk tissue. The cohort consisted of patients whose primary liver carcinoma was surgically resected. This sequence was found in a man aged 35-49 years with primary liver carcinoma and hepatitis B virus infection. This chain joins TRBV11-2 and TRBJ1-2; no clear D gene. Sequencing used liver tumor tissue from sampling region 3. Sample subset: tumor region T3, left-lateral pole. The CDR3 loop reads CASSSSLHSSYGYTF. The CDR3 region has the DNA TGTGCCAGCAGCTCAAGCCTGCACAGCTCGTACGGCTACACCTTC. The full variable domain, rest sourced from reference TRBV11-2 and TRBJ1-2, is EAGVAQSPRYKIIEKRQSVAFWCNPISGHATLYWYQQILGQGPKLLIQFQNNGVVDDSQLPKDRFSAERLKGVDSTLKIQPAKLEDSAVYLCASSSSLHSSYGYTFGSGTRLTVV.